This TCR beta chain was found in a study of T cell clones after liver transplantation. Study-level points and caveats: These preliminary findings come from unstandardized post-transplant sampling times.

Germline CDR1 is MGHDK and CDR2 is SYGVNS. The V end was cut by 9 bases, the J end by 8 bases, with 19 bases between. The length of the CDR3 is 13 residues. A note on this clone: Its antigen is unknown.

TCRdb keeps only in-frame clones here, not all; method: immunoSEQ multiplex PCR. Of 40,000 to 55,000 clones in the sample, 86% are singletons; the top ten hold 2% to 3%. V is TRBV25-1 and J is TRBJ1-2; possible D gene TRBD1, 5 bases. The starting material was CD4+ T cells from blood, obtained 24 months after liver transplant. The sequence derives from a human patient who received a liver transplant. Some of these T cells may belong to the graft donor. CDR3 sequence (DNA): TGTGCCAGTACTACCCATACAGGTGTCGGCTACACCTTC. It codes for CASTTHTGVGYTF.